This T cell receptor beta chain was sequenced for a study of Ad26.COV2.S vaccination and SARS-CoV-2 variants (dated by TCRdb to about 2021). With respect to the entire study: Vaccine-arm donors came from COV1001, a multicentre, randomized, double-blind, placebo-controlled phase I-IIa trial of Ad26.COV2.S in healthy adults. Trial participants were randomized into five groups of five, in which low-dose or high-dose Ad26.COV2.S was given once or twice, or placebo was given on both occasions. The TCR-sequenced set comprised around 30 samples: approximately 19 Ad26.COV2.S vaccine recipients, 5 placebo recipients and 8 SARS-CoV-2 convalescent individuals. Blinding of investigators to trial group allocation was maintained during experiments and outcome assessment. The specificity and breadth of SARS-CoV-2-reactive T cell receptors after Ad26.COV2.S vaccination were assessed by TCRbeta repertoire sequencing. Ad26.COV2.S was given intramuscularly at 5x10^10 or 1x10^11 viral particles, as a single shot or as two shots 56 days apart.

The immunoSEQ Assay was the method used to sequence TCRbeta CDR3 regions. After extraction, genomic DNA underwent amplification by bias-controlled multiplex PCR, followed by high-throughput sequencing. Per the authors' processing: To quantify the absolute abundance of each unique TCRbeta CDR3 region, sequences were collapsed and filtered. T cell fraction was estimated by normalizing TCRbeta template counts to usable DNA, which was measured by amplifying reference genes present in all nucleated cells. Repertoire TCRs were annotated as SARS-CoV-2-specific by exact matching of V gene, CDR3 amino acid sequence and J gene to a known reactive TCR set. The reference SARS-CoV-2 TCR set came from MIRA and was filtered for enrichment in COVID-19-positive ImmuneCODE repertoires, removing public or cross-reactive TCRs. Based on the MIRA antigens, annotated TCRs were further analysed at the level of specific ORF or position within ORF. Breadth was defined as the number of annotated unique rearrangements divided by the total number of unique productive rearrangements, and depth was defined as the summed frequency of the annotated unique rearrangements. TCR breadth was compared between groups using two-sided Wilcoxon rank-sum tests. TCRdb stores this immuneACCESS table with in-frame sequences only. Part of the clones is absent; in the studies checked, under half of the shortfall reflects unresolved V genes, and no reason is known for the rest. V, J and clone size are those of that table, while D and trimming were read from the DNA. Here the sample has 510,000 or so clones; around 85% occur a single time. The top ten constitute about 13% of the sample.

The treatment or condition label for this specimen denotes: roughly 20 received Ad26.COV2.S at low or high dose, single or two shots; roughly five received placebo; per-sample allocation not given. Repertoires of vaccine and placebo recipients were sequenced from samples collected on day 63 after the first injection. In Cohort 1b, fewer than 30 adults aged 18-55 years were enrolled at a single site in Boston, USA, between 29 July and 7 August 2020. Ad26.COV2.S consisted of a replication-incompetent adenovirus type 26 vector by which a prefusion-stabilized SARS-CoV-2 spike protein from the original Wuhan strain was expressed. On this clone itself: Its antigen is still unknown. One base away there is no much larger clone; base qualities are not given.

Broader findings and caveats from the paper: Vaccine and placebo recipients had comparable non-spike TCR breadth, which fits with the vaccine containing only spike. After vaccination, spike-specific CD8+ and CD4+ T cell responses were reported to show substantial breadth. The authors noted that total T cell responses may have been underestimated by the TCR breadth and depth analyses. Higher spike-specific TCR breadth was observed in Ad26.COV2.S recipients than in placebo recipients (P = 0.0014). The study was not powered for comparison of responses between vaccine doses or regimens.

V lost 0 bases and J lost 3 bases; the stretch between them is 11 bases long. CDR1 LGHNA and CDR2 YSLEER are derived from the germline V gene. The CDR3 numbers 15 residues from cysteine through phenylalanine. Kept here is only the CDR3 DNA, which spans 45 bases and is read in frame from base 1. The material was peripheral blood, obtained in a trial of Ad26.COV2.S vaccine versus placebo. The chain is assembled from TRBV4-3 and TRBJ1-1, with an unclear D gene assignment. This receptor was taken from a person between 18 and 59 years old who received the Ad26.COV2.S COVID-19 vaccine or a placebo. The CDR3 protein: CASSQEIGSHTEAFF. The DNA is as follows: TGCGCCAGCAGCCAAGAGATAGGGAGCCACACTGAAGCTTTCTTT.